This T cell receptor beta chain derives from a study of vaccination and CD4 T cells after COVID-19 (dated by TCRdb to 2022 to 2024). For context, the study as a whole: Convalescent patients had a positive SARS-CoV-2 result on nasal swab PCR, and of these patients, some 10 had mild disease and one had severe disease. Six males and four females were included in the convalescent cohort, with two Hispanic individuals, seven Caucasians, two Asians and one multiracial person represented. Participants got two doses of the Pfizer-BioNTech BNT162b2 vaccine (n=8) or two doses of the Moderna mRNA-1273 vaccine (n=2). Post-COVID blood samples from convalescent patients were collected a median of roughly 100 days after diagnosis, with a range of about 35 to 180 days. The time from the second vaccine dose to post-vaccine blood sampling had a median of approximately 72 days and ranged from about 14 to 241 days. For stimulating the cultures, overlapping spike peptide pools were used, derived from SARS-CoV-2 as well as from the common cold coronaviruses HCoV-NL63, HCoV-OC43 and HCoV-229E. As controls, cultures received a CEFX viral epitope pool (the positive control), an HIV-1 Nef peptide pool (the negative control), or no peptide at all. In around nine COVID-19 convalescent patients and a few infection-naive healthy vaccine recipients, the spike-specific CD4+ TCR repertoire before mRNA vaccination was compared with the repertoire after mRNA vaccination. General conclusions and limits of the study: The median number of SARS-CoV-2-reactive clonotypes rose from under 25 after infection to a few dozen after vaccination, but the change was not significant. Only a relatively small number of convalescent patients were included in the study, and early timepoints following natural infection were not analyzed. Among convalescent patients, a median about 86% of the SARS-CoV-2-reactive clones seen after vaccination appeared only after vaccination, which suggests priming specific to the vaccine. Of the vaccine-specific clones in convalescent patients, 304 of 307, or nearly all, reacted only to SARS-CoV-2 spike and did not cross-react with common cold coronaviruses.

Comments on this clonotype: This clone's antigen is unknown. The record has no base qualities; no much larger clone is one base away.

The sample's treatment or condition label, decoded: approximately 11-day PBMC culture with coronavirus spike peptide pools or control peptides (ViraFEST assay). The ViraFEST assay was used in the study, in which antigen-specific T cells were expanded with peptide pools and expanded clonotypes were subsequently identified by TCR sequencing. The positive SARS-CoV-2 PCR tests of the convalescent patients were dated from March to December 2020, before the Alpha, Beta and Delta variants emerged in the United States. Each well held roughly 2.2 million PBMCs cultured in IMDM containing approximately 5% human AB serum and approximately 9.8 IU/ml IL-2, with approximately 9.2 ug/ml peptide pools added. On days 3 and 7, half of the culture medium was replaced with fresh IL-2-containing medium. After 10 days of culture, CD4+ T cells were isolated by negative selection using the EasySep CD4+ T cell isolation kit. Ficoll-Paque Plus gradient centrifugation was used to isolate PBMCs from whole blood, and the isolated PBMCs were then either used fresh or cryopreserved at -140C. Culture conditions were generally each tested in triplicate wells.

Receptor libraries were prepared by PCR. DNA from cultured CD4+ T cells was subjected to TCR sequencing with the Oncomine TCR Beta short-read assay at the Johns Hopkins FTIC core. The QIAamp micro DNA kit was used to extract genomic DNA from the cultured CD4+ T cells. Oncomine TCR Beta libraries made from cultured CD4+ T cells were pooled using unique dual indexes and sequenced on an Illumina iSeq 100. The paper's data handling went like this. Non-productive sequences were removed, and CDR3s not starting with C, not ending with F or W, or shorter than 7 amino acids were discarded. Antigen-specific clonotypes were identified using the MANAFEST web application through comparison of peptide-stimulated wells with reference and other culture wells. To be called positive, a clone needed an FDR below 0.05, an odds ratio above 5, and a productive frequency above 0.1% in at least two of three replicate wells. Clonotypes that were significantly expanded in both SARS-CoV-2 spike wells and at least one common cold coronavirus spike condition were defined as cross-reactive. Levenshtein distances (stringdist) and unrooted phylogenetic trees (ape) in R version 3.6.1 were used to assess CDR3 homology. TCRdb took the public reads, trimmed them with fastp at Q25, ran MiXCR for clone calling and kept in-frame beta chains. Records with the same CDR3 protein are collapsed into one entry carrying the most frequent genes and DNA. These V and J calls derive from TCRdb rather than the authors' analysis. The sample yields 9,000 to 10,000 distinct CDR3 sequences; 66% were counted once. Around 28% of the sample goes to the ten largest clones.

The sequenced sample consisted of CD4+ T cells from blood, cultured in vitro. The clonotype was recovered from a human donor who had recovered from COVID-19.

The DNA sequence is given as TGCAGTGCTAGACCCCAGGGGGCAAACTATGGCTACACCTTC. The encoded protein is CSARPQGANYGYTF. The receptor chain draws on TRBV20-1 and TRBJ1-2, and TRBD1 aligns with 8 junction nucleotides. The germline V end is reduced by 2 bases and the J end by 2 bases; junction bases left unmatched: 4. Reading the germline V gene (reference sequence) gives CDR1 DFQATT and CDR2 SNEGSKA. Including cysteine and phenylalanine, the CDR3 has 14 amino acids. CDR3 DNA is the only sequence kept; it has 42 bases, read in frame from the first base.